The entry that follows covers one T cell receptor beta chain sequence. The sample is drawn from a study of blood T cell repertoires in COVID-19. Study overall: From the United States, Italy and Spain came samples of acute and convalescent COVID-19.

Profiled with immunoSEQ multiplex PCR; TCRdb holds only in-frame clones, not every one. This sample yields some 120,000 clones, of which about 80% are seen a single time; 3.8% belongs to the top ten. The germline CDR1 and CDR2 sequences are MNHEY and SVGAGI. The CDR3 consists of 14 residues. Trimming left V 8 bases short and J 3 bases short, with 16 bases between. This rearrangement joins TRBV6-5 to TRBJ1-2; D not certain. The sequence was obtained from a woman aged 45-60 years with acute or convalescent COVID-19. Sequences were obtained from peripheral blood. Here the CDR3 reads CASGRSYADYGYTF. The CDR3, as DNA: TGTGCCAGCGGGCGATCCTACGCAGACTATGGCTACACCTTC.